These T cell receptor beta chains were read from a single sample in a study of regulatory T cells in long-lasting Graves disease. TCRdb reprocessed the multiplex PCR reads via MiXCR and lists one record per CDR3 protein. Of some 470,000 distinct CDR3 sequences listed, roughly a fifth are singletons. This material consisted of peripheral blood mononuclear cells (PBMCs), taken when the disease was refractory, from a patient treated with antithyroid drugs. Every receptor here comes from a female donor with Graves disease. CDR3s leave out the opening cysteine and the closing phenylalanine or tryptophan.

V	CDR3
TRBV7-9	ASSSTQRGRRNTEAF
TRBV20-1	SWAERQGFGYEQY
TRBV6-5	ASSYYWGSNQPQH
TRBV6-5	ASSYRPVDTNYGYT
TRBV19	ASSIFHRGSYGYT
TRBV29-1	SVVRVLGTEAF
TRBV24-1	ATSALGNSGAKNIQY
TRBV29-1	SVDDTGELF
TRBV19	ASSIGVSEQH
TRBV7-2	ASSLTSLMNTEAF
TRBV7-3	ASTAGQANTGELF
TRBV7-2	ASSGNRVGEQY